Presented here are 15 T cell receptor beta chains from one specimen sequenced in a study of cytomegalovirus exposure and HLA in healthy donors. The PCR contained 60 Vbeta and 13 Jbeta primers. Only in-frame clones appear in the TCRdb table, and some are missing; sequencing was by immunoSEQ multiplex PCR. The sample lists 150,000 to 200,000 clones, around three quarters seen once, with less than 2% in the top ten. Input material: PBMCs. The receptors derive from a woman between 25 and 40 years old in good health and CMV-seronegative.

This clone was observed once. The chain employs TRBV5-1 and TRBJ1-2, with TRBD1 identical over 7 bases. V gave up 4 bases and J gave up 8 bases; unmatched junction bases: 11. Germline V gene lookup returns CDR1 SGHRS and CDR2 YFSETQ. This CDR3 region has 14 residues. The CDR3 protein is CASSPGTASRGYTF. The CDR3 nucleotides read TGCGCCAGCAGCCCCGGGACAGCCTCTAGGGGCTACACCTTC.

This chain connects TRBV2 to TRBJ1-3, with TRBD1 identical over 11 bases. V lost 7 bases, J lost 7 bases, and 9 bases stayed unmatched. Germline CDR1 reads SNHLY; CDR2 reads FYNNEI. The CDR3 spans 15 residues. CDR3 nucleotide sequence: TGTGCCAGCACATACTACCGGGACAGGGGGAACACCATATATTTT. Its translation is CASTYYRDRGNTIYF.

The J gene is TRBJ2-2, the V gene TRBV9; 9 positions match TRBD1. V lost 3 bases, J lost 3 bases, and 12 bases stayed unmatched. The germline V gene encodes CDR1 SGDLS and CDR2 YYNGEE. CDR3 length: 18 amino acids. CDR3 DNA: TGTGCCAGCAGCGCGAGGGGGGGACAGGGTTTCGACACCGGGGAGCTGTTTTTT. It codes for CASSARGGQGFDTGELFF.

The CDR3 coding sequence is TGTGCCAGCAGTAGCCCCCCCACCCCGAGGGAGCTGTTTTTT. This gives the protein CASSSPPTPRELFF. The genes are TRBV6-5 and TRBJ2-2; D gene uncertain. Trimming took 5 bases from V and 9 from J, leaving 16 bases between them. The V gene's germline CDR1 is MNHEY and CDR2 SVGAGI. The CDR3 runs to 14 residues.

CDR3: CASSPTSGSSYEQYF. CDR3 in DNA: TGTGCCAGCAGCCCTACTAGCGGAAGCTCCTACGAGCAGTACTTC. V gene TRBV7-2 combines with J gene TRBJ2-7, with 8 bases identical to TRBD2. Germline V gene sequence: CDR1 SGHTA, CDR2 FQGNSA. V lost 5 bases to trimming and J lost 0 bases; unmatched junction nucleotides: 6. This CDR3 region has 15 residues.

In nucleotides, the CDR3 is TGCGCCAGCAGCCAAGGCCCCACGGCAGCGCTGGAAGCTTTCTTT. This gives the protein CASSQGPTAALEAFF. V usage is TRBV4-1 and J usage is TRBJ1-1, with D unclear. The CDR3 contains 15 residues. The V gene's germline CDR1 is MGHRA and CDR2 YSYEKL. Trimming took off 1 base at V and 8 bases at J, with 17 bases between the two ends.

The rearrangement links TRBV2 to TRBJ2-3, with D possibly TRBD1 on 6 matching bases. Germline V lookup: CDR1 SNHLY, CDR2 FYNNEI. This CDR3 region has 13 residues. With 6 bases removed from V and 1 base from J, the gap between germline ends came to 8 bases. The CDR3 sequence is CASSTGRTDTQYF. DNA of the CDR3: TGTGCCAGCAGCACAGGGCGCACAGATACGCAGTATTTT.

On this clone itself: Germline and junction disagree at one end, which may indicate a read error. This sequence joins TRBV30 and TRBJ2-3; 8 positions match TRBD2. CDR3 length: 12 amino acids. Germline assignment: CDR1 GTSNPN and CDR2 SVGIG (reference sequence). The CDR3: CAWSVLGSGDHF. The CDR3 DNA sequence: TGTGCCTGGAGTGTACTTGGTAGCGGGGATCACTTT.

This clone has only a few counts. CDR3 amino acids: CASSLRGLASADTQYF. The CDR3 region has the DNA TGTGCCAGCAGCCTACGGGGACTAGCGTCGGCAGATACGCAGTATTTT. V gene TRBV5-4 combines with J gene TRBJ2-3, with 10 bases lining up with TRBD2. V shed 4 bases and J 4 bases; nucleotides not matched to a gene: 9. CDR1 SGHNT and CDR2 YYREEE come from the germline V gene (reference sequence). This CDR3 contains 16 residues.

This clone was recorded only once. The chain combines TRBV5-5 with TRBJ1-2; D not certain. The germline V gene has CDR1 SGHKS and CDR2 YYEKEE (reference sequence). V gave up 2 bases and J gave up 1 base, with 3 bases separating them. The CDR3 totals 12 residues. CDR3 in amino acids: CASSFSNYGYTF. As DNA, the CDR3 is TGTGCCAGCAGCTTTAGTAACTATGGCTACACCTTC.

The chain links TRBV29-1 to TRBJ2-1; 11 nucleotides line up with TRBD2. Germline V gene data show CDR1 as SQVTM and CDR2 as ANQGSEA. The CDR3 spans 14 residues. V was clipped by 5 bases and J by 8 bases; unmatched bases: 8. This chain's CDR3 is CSVYSGRALYEQFF. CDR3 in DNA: TGCAGCGTTTATAGCGGGAGGGCCTTATATGAGCAGTTCTTC.

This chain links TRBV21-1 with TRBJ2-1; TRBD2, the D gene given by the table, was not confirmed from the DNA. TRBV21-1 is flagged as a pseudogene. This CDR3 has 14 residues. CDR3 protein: CASRGGHRYNEQFF. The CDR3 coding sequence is TGTGCCAGCAGGGGGGGTCACAGATACAATGAGCAGTTCTTC.

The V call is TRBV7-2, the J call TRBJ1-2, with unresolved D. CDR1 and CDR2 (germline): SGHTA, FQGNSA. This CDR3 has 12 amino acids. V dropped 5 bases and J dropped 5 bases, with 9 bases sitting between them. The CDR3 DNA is TGTGCCAGCAGCCCTACAGTTTATGGCTACACCTTC. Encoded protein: CASSPTVYGYTF.

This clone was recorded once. CDR3 DNA: TGCAGCGTACCGGGACAGGGCCTCGAGCAGTACTTC. Translated, it gives CSVPGQGLEQYF. The chain links TRBV29-1 to TRBJ2-7; 9 positions match TRBD1. J lost 6 bases, V lost 6 bases, and 6 bases had no gene match. CDR3 length: 12 residues. The germline V gene has CDR1 SQVTM and CDR2 ANQGSEA.

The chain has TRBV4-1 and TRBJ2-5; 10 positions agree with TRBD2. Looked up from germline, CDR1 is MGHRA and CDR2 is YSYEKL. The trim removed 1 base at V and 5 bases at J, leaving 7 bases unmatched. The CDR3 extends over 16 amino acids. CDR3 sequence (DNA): TGCGCCAGCAGCCAAGGTCACAGCGGGGGGGCCGAGACCCAGTACTTC. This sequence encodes CASSQGHSGGAETQYF.